This T cell receptor beta chain is drawn from a study of cytomegalovirus exposure and HLA in healthy donors. Study background: A data release that came early held approximately 85 million unique TCRs from HLA-typed donors.

The PCR had 60 Vbeta and 13 Jbeta primers. Libraries were prepared by immunoSEQ multiplex PCR; TCRdb keeps only in-frame clonotypes and omits some of them. The sample holds roughly 200,000 clones, 70% to 90% seen once. The study's findings and limits: Earlier analysis looked at TCR beta V segments, and most were productive about 87% or about 30% of the time. In a later analysis, several top co-occurrence clusters appeared linked to parvovirus B19, influenza, CMV and Epstein-Barr virus.

In regard to this clone: The antigen is not known.

The source is a young man in good health and CMV-seronegative. Sequences were obtained from PBMCs.

This CDR3 reads CASSPGTGGTDEKLFF. The CDR3 DNA follows: TGTGCCAGCTCACCAGGGACAGGGGGCACGGATGAAAAACTGTTTTTT. V usage is TRBV18 and J usage is TRBJ1-4, with 12 bases fitting TRBD1. Germline CDR1 and CDR2: KGHSH and LQKENI. V shed 2 bases, J shed 6 bases, and the junction held 4 bases outside the gene matches. The CDR3 loop spans 16 amino acids.